This TCR beta chain was recovered during a study of tumor and adjacent non-tumor tissue in lung cancer. This clonotype was recorded at least ten times. Three rounds of nested PCR, following a modified ARM-PCR protocol, produced the TCRbeta library. TCRdb re-derived calls from the multiplex PCR reads in MiXCR, one entry per CDR3 protein. This table has around 75,000 distinct CDR3 sequences, 55% to 70% appearing once. The V end was cut by 5 bases, the J end by 11 bases, with 16 bases between. This CDR3 is built from 13 residues. RNA was extracted from bulk tissue without any cell sorting. The normal lung tissue was taken more than 3 cm from the tumor edge.

Sequencing was carried out using distant non-tumor lung tissue. The clonotype originates from a woman in her forties or fifties with non-small cell lung cancer. The chain links TRBV12-3 or TRBV12-4 to TRBJ1-3; unclear D gene. The CDR3 DNA reads TGTGCCAGCAGTCGCCTAATAGTAACTCCCATATATTTT. As protein: CASSRLIVTPIYF.